In this sample, the clone carrying this T cell receptor beta chain turned up a few times. Its target is not known. This sample stems from a study of T cell repertoires in cytomegalovirus infection. Study overall: As its CMV epitopes, the study selected recently identified HLA-C-restricted and well-studied HLA-B-restricted targets.

V was cut by 1 base and J by 4 bases, with 17 bases left in between. This CDR3 has 17 amino acids. In germline, CDR1 is SNHLY, CDR2 FYNNEI. TCRdb re-derived calls from the reads in MiXCR, one entry per CDR3 protein. The sample lists hundreds of thousands of distinct CDR3 sequences, approximately 30% occurring once. Sequences were derived from cultured CD8+ T cells from PBMCs, sampled from culture after CMV antigen stimulation. This TCR was recovered from a human donor in good health (CMV status not recorded). Some clones in this sample may be carry-over from other donors' samples. This chain connects TRBV2 to TRBJ2-1; D is unclear. CDR3 in DNA: TGTGCCAGCAGTGAAGAACCCCCCCAGGCGCGGTACAATGAGCAGTTCTTC. Its protein product is CASSEEPPQARYNEQFF.